This paragraph reports one T cell receptor beta chain. The antigen is undetermined. The sample originates from a study of cytomegalovirus exposure and HLA in healthy donors. The repertoire was sequenced with immunoSEQ multiplex PCR; TCRdb's copy has only in-frame clones and lacks some. The sample shows 100,000 to 120,000 clones, about 86% of them seen only once. This CDR3 comprises 14 residues. Trimming shortened V by 6 bases and J by 4 bases, and 14 bases separated the two germline ends. Germline V gene data show CDR1 as ENHRY and CDR2 as SYGVKD. Whole-study findings and limits: In vitro confirmation showed three CMV-associated chains to be CMV antigen specific. Cytomegalovirus association was listed for 150 to 200 TCR beta chains.

The TCR sequence derives from a woman between 18 and 29 years old in good health and CMV-seropositive. Sample: PBMCs. V usage is TRBV10-3 and J usage is TRBJ2-3; possible D gene TRBD2, 5 bases. CDR3 loop: CAIRAGLSPDTQYF. The CDR3 coding sequence is TGTGCCATCAGGGCGGGCTTAAGTCCAGATACGCAGTATTTT.